This T cell receptor (beta chain) was recovered during a study of cytomegalovirus exposure and HLA in healthy donors. Study results and limitations: A few chains linked to CMV were shown in vitro to be specific for CMV antigens.

Comment on this clone: Antigen unknown.

With 5 bases removed from V and 6 bases from J, the gap between germline ends came to 17 bases. CDR1 and CDR2 (germline): MDHEN, SYDVKM. This CDR3 has 14 amino acids. Donors sampled were nominally healthy, though unrecorded immune exposures were likely. The primer mix had 60 Vbeta and 13 Jbeta primers. Assay used: immunoSEQ multiplex PCR; TCRdb lists only in-frame clones, some missing. The clone table shows roughly 200,000 clones, with the ten largest holding approximately 6.5%. The receptor's source is a man aged 30 to 39 in good health and CMV-seronegative. Sequencing used PBMCs. V and J are TRBV28 and TRBJ2-7, with D maybe TRBD1 (6 bases). CDR3 sequence reads: CASSTGTRISEQYF. The CDR3 bases are TGTGCCAGCAGTACCGGGACACGGATCTCCGAGCAGTACTTC. Looking up the rest from reference TRBV28 and TRBJ2-7 gives the full variable domain: DVKVTQSSRYLVKRTGEKVFLECVQDMDHENMFWYRQDPGLGLRLIYFSYDVKMKEKGDIPEGYSVSREKKERFSLILESASTNQTSMYLCASSTGTRISEQYFGPGTRLTVT.